The clone carrying this TCR beta chain was picked up a small number of times. V shed 2 bases, J shed 5 bases, and the junction held 5 bases outside the gene matches. The CDR3 length is 16 residues. Germline assignment: CDR1 MNHNY and CDR2 SVGAGI (reference sequence). The sample belongs to a study of blood T cell repertoires in COVID-19. Overall study context: There were acute and convalescent COVID-19 samples, and they came from the United States, Italy and Spain. The cDNA or gDNA used as material had been derived from T cells, B-cell-depleted T cells, or PBMCs.

Per the original data handling: Researchers report that nucleated cell counts were estimated from reference gene primer amplification. The method was immunoSEQ multiplex PCR; TCRdb's version includes in-frame clones alone and lacks a portion of them. V, J and clone size reflect that table, while D and trimming were determined from the DNA. The sample has about 120,000 clones, 82% seen once. The chain combines TRBV6-6 with TRBJ2-2, with 10 bases identical to TRBD2. The clonotype comes from a human donor in a cohort sampled during active COVID-19. Sequenced material: peripheral blood. The CDR3 DNA sequence: TGTGCCAGCAGTTACCCAGCGGGGGGGCGGACCGGGGAGCTGTTTTTT. Translated: CASSYPAGGRTGELFF.